This note documents a single T cell receptor beta chain sequence. The data derive from a study of blood T cell repertoires in COVID-19. V lost 6 bases to trimming and J lost 4 bases, with 7 bases between them. There are 12 residues in the CDR3. TCRdb's copy holds only in-frame clones and misses some; the assay was immunoSEQ multiplex PCR. The sample shows approximately 230,000 clones, around 87% of them seen only once. Researchers sorted participants into cohorts using their self-reported clinical history. This chain uses TRBV12-3 or TRBV12-4 with TRBJ2-1; no clear D gene. Sequences were obtained from PBMCs or T cells enriched from blood (not recorded which). The clonotype comes from a woman aged 30 to 39 with acute COVID-19. CDR3 loop: CASSFLYNEQFF. For the CDR3, the DNA is TGTGCCAGCAGCTTCCTTTACAATGAGCAGTTCTTC.